This T cell receptor beta chain is from a study of blood T cells in healthy people across ages. The authors ran a second PCR of about 7 to 11 cycles using a sample-barcoded 5' primer and a J-beta primer mix. TCRdb recomputed calls from the 5' RACE reads with MiXCR, one row per CDR3 protein. The sample shows some 930,000 distinct CDR3 sequences, roughly 29% of them seen only once. Findings and limits, study-wide: In older individuals, TCR beta diversity per million T cells was lower, falling roughly linearly with age. Long-lived donors carried more naive CD4+ cells and greater diversity than aged donors. Any conclusive comparison of naive versus antigen-experienced cells was prevented by using unsorted PBMCs.

This clonotype has only a few counts. The antigen remains unidentified. The same sample was also used in a study of T cells of mothers and their children. That investigation notes: Related mother-child pairs showed slightly higher but non-significant overlap than unrelated pairs.

The sequence was collected from a woman in her thirties or forties in good health. Input material: blood.

The CDR3 reads CASSLTGGREVGYTF. CDR3 in DNA: TGTGCCAGCAGCTTAACCGGGGGGCGCGAGGTTGGCTACACCTTC. The gene calls are TRBV7-3 and TRBJ1-2; possibly TRBD1 for D (6 bases). Per the germline V gene, CDR1 is SGHTA and CDR2 is FQGTGA. There are 15 residues in the CDR3. V was trimmed by 0 bases and J by 7 bases, leaving 15 bases between them. Full variable domain (missing parts from reference TRBV7-3 and TRBJ1-2): GAGVSQTPSNKVTEKGKYVELRCDPISGHTALYWYRQSLGQGPEFLIYFQGTGAADDSGLPNDRFFAVRPEGSVSTLKIQRTERGDSAVYLCASSLTGGREVGYTFGSGTRLTVV.